This T cell receptor (beta chain) was profiled in a study of blood T cell repertoires in COVID-19. Some clones are missing from TCRdb's copy, which holds only in-frame ones; the method was immunoSEQ multiplex PCR. The profile covers roughly 140,000 clones, with 82% appearing a single time and less than 5% taken by the ten largest. This CDR3 has 14 residues. Germline loops: CDR1 PRHDT, CDR2 FYEKMQ (reference sequence). V lost 8 bases to trimming and J lost 6 bases, with 18 bases between them. The V and J genes are TRBV13 and TRBJ2-3; maybe TRBD2 (6 bases). What was sequenced was peripheral blood. This clonotype originated in a woman of 80 years or more with acute or convalescent COVID-19. CDR3 coding DNA: TGTGCCAGCCTCCGGGGAGGCGAAAGGGATACGCAGTATTTT. The encoded protein is CASLRGGERDTQYF.